This is a list of T cell receptor beta chains from one sample in a study of cytomegalovirus exposure and HLA in healthy donors. Profiled with immunoSEQ multiplex PCR; TCRdb holds only in-frame clones, not every one. Of around 100,000 clones in the sample, 60% to 80% are singletons; the top ten hold 5% to 6.5%. Sequencing was carried out using PBMCs. These receptors came from a man between 60 and 75 years old in good health and CMV-seropositive. Both conserved end residues are part of each CDR3. A D gene is named only where the DNA matches it firmly. Clone size appears in some rows only: once, few, many, or a class for an expanded clone.

d_call j_call v_call clone_size cdr3_length cdr3_aa cdr3_nt
TRBD1 TRBJ1-4 TRBV2 . 14 CASRGTGEDEKLFF TGTGCCAGCAGGGGTACAGGGGAGGATGAAAAACTGTTTTTT
. TRBJ1-1 TRBV9 . 14 CASSEGVGYTEAFF TGTGCCAGCAGTGAAGGGGTGGGGTACACTGAAGCTTTCTTT
TRBD2 TRBJ2-1 TRBV30 . 14 CAWNIRDYYDEQFF TGTGCCTGGAATATCCGGGACTACTACGATGAGCAGTTCTTC
TRBD2 TRBJ2-3 TRBV9 . 16 CASSGLAGGITDTQYF TGTGCCAGCAGCGGGCTAGCGGGGGGGATCACAGATACGCAGTATTTT
TRBD2 TRBJ2-7 TRBV5-4 . 11 CASSNAGVEYF TGTGCCAGCAGCAATGCGGGGGTTGAGTACTTC
. TRBJ2-7 TRBV9 . 14 CASSVSASSYEQYF TGTGCCAGCAGCGTATCTGCCAGCTCCTACGAGCAGTACTTC
TRBD2 TRBJ2-7 TRBV6-5 . 14 CASSRAGISYEQYF TGTGCCAGCAGTAGAGCGGGGATATCCTACGAGCAGTACTTC
TRBD2 TRBJ2-5 TRBV19 few 15 CASSIAGTSGETQYF TGTGCCAGTAGTATAGCCGGGACTAGCGGAGAGACCCAGTACTTC
. TRBJ1-1 TRBV16 . 15 CASSQQGWLDTEAFF TGTGCCAGCAGCCAACAGGGGTGGTTGGACACTGAAGCTTTCTTT
TRBD1 TRBJ2-7 TRBV19 . 13 CASSGGQGSEQYF TGTGCCAGTAGTGGGGGACAGGGGAGCGAGCAGTACTTC
. TRBJ2-3 TRBV6-4 once 15 CASSDLEGPTDTQYF TGTGCCAGCAGTGACCTGGAGGGCCCCACAGATACGCAGTATTTT
. TRBJ2-6 TRBV4-3 . 17 CASSPDSLPSGANVLTF TGCGCCAGCAGCCCGGACAGCTTGCCCTCTGGGGCCAACGTCCTGACTTTC
. TRBJ1-5 TRBV18 . 14 CASSFSRDNQPQHF TGTGCCAGCTCATTCTCCCGGGACAATCAGCCCCAGCATTTT
TRBD1 TRBJ2-7 TRBV5-4 . 14 CASSPTGILYEQYF TGTGCCAGCAGCCCGACAGGGATACTCTACGAGCAGTACTTC
. TRBJ2-5 TRBV19 . 13 CASSGPGKETQYF TGTGCCAGTAGTGGGCCCGGGAAAGAGACCCAGTACTTC
. TRBJ2-3 TRBV6-5 . 16 CASSYGASPSTDTQYF TGTGCCAGCAGTTACGGTGCCAGTCCGAGCACAGATACGCAGTATTTT
. TRBJ1-5 TRBV28 . 13 CASNQEGNQPQHF TGTGCCAGCAATCAAGAGGGCAATCAGCCCCAGCATTTT
TRBD1 TRBJ2-7 TRBV19 . 15 CASSAPGQGVYEQYF TGTGCCAGTAGTGCCCCGGGACAGGGAGTCTACGAGCAGTACTTC
TRBD2 TRBJ2-3 TRBV10-1 . 14 CASSDSGGTDTQYF TGCGCCAGCAGTGATAGCGGGGGCACAGATACGCAGTATTTT
TRBD1 TRBJ1-6 TRBV18 . 16 CASSPRQGAGNSPLHF TGTGCCAGCTCACCACGACAGGGGGCTGGTAATTCACCCCTCCACTTT
. TRBJ2-2 TRBV11-2 . 14 CASSWGLNTGELFF TGTGCCAGCAGCTGGGGACTTAACACCGGGGAGCTGTTTTTT
. TRBJ1-1 TRBV7-8 once 15 CASSSPTGMNTEAFF TGTGCCAGCAGCTCCCCGACAGGCATGAACACTGAAGCTTTCTTT
. TRBJ2-1 TRBV4-3 few 17 CASSHSTGGLLNNEQFF TGCGCCAGCAGCCATAGCACCGGGGGGCTTCTGAACAATGAGCAGTTCTTC
. TRBJ2-1 TRBV19 . 13 CASSVERGYEQFF TGTGCCAGTAGTGTAGAACGGGGGTATGAGCAGTTCTTC
TRBD2 TRBJ2-7 TRBV10-3 . 14 CAIQRGASSYEQYF TGTGCCATTCAGCGGGGGGCGAGCTCCTACGAGCAGTACTTC
TRBD2 TRBJ2-5 TRBV7-6 . 17 CASSLEGTSGGAGTQYF TGTGCCAGCAGCTTAGAAGGGACTAGCGGGGGCGCGGGGACCCAGTACTTC
. TRBJ2-3 TRBV18 few 14 CASSPQVELDTQYF TGTGCCAGCTCACCGCAGGTTGAGTTGGATACGCAGTATTTT
TRBD1 TRBJ1-4 TRBV15 . 14 CATSQGQSHEKLFF TGTGCCACCAGTCAGGGACAGAGTCATGAAAAACTGTTTTTT
TRBD1 TRBJ2-5 TRBV7-6 . 14 CASSPRTGLETQYF TGTGCCAGCAGCCCGAGGACAGGGCTAGAGACCCAGTACTTC
. TRBJ1-1 TRBV11-2 . 15 CASSLDQGEDTEAFF TGTGCCAGCAGCTTAGATCAGGGTGAGGACACTGAAGCTTTCTTT
. TRBJ2-7 TRBV29-1 . 11 CSVGDFYEQYF TGCAGCGTAGGGGACTTCTACGAGCAGTACTTC
. TRBJ2-1 TRBV6-4 . 15 CASSKAGATYNEQFF TGTGCCAGCAGTAAGGCGGGGGCAACCTACAATGAGCAGTTCTTC
TRBD1 TRBJ1-1 TRBV6-1 . 14 CASREGQGLAEAFF TGTGCCAGCAGGGAGGGACAGGGGTTGGCTGAAGCTTTCTTT
TRBD2 TRBJ2-1 TRBV9 few 15 CASSARDYSYNEQFF TGTGCCAGCAGCGCCCGGGACTACTCCTACAATGAGCAGTTCTTC
TRBD2 TRBJ2-3 TRBV5-1 . 18 CASSSISLAGGLGDTQYF TGCGCCAGCAGCTCAATTAGCCTAGCGGGGGGGCTAGGTGATACGCAGTATTTT
. TRBJ2-7 TRBV6-5 . 13 CAAGVRGSYEQYF TGTGCCGCCGGGGTTCGAGGCTCCTACGAGCAGTACTTC
. TRBJ1-1 TRBV28 . 15 CASSSGGAGNTEAFF TGTGCCAGCAGTTCGGGAGGGGCGGGGAACACTGAAGCTTTCTTT
. TRBJ2-3 TRBV28 . 16 CASLDLQGFSTDTQYF TGTGCCAGCTTGGACCTGCAGGGATTCTCCACAGATACGCAGTATTTT
. TRBJ2-7 TRBV7-2 . 15 CASSFQGGGSYEQYF TGTGCCAGCAGCTTCCAAGGGGGGGGCTCCTACGAGCAGTACTTC
TRBD2 TRBJ2-6 TRBV14 . 17 CASSPFRLAVGANVLTF TGTGCCAGCAGCCCCTTCCGACTAGCGGTTGGGGCCAACGTCCTGACTTTC
TRBD1 TRBJ2-3 TRBV5-6 . 16 CASSFPGQGVADTQYF TGTGCCAGCAGCTTTCCGGGACAGGGGGTCGCAGATACGCAGTATTTT
TRBD1 TRBJ1-6 TRBV7-8 . 14 CASSVGQDNSPLHF TGTGCCAGCAGCGTAGGACAGGACAATTCACCCCTCCACTTT
. TRBJ2-3 TRBV7-2 . 15 CASTLDSTSTDTQYF TGTGCCAGCACCCTAGACAGTACGTCCACAGATACGCAGTATTTT
TRBD1 TRBJ1-2 TRBV7-6 . 13 CASSSRQGGGYAF TGTGCCAGCAGCTCGAGACAGGGGGGTGGCTACGCCTTC
. TRBJ2-5 TRBV6-5 . 15 CASTSEAGYQETQYF TGTGCCAGCACCTCCGAGGCGGGGTACCAAGAGACCCAGTACTTC
. TRBJ1-2 TRBV4-1 . 14 CASSLSTGLRGYTF TGCGCCAGCAGCCTAAGCACAGGGTTAAGAGGCTACACCTTC
TRBD1 TRBJ1-2 TRBV6-5 once 16 CASSYDRGRANYGYTF TGTGCCAGCAGTTACGACAGGGGGAGGGCTAACTATGGCTACACCTTC
. TRBJ1-5 TRBV11-2 . 15 CASSITGLTGQPQHF TGTGCCAGCAGCATCACAGGGTTGACGGGACAGCCCCAGCATTTT
TRBD1 TRBJ2-1 TRBV29-1 . 11 CSGDRGNEQFF TGCAGCGGGGACAGGGGGAATGAGCAGTTCTTC
TRBD1 TRBJ2-2 TRBV5-6 . 17 CASSGSGTGIHTGELFF TGTGCCAGCAGCGGATCCGGGACAGGGATCCACACCGGGGAGCTGTTTTTT
TRBD2 TRBJ2-3 TRBV7-2 . 16 CASSLRLAGVSDTQYF TGTGCCAGCAGCTTAAGGCTAGCGGGGGTATCAGATACGCAGTATTTT
TRBD1 TRBJ2-2 TRBV10-1 few 14 CASTGQGAGGELFF TGCGCCAGCACGGGACAGGGGGCTGGCGGGGAGCTGTTTTTT
. TRBJ2-1 TRBV5-1 . 14 CASTPTPRDNEQFF TGCGCCAGCACCCCGACCCCCCGGGACAATGAGCAGTTCTTC
TRBD2 TRBJ2-5 TRBV9 . 17 CASSVDPPGGGRETQYF TGTGCCAGCAGCGTAGACCCCCCGGGGGGGGGCCGTGAGACCCAGTACTTC
TRBD2 TRBJ2-1 TRBV5-4 . 18 CASSGGASNVGSYNEQFF TGTGCCAGCTCGGGGGGGGCCAGTAATGTTGGCTCCTACAATGAGCAGTTCTTC
. TRBJ2-7 TRBV19 . 14 CASKSSRALHEQYF TGTGCCAGTAAGTCTTCCAGGGCGTTGCACGAGCAGTACTTC
. TRBJ1-1 TRBV4-3 . 15 CASSPQGRGDTEAFF TGCGCCAGCAGCCCACAGGGCAGGGGTGACACTGAAGCTTTCTTT